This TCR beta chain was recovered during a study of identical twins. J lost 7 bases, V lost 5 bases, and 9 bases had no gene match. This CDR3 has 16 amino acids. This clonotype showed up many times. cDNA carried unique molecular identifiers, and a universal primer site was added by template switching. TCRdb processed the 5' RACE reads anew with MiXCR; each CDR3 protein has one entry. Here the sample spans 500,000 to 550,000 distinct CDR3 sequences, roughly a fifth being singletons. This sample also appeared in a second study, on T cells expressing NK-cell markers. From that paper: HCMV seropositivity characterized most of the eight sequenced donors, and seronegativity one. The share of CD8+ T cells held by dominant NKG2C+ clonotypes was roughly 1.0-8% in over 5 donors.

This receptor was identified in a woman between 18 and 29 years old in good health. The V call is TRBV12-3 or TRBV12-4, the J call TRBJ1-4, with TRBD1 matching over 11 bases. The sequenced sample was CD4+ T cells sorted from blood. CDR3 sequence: CASSTGTGGWGEKLFF. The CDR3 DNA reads TGTGCCAGCAGTACCGGGACAGGGGGATGGGGTGAAAAACTGTTTTTT.